This TCR beta chain is from a study of blood T cell repertoires in COVID-19. Study overall: Spain, Italy and the United States supplied samples that represented acute and convalescent COVID-19.

As originally analysed: Researchers report that nucleated cell counts were estimated from reference gene primer amplification. Profiling relied on immunoSEQ multiplex PCR, and the TCRdb table lists in-frame clones only, not all of them. The V and J calls and clone size were taken over from that table, and D and trimming were inferred from the DNA. The sample yields under 200,000 clones, just under 80% seen once. This CDR3 has 14 amino acids. Germline V gives CDR1 LGHDT, CDR2 YNNKEL (reference sequence). Trimming took 4 bases from V and 6 from J, leaving 13 bases between them. This clone was seen a handful of times.

The TCR was taken from a man in his 70s with active or convalescent COVID-19. The chain links TRBV3-1 (or the pseudogene TRBV3-2) to TRBJ2-1; TRBD2 is a possible D gene (5 bases). The sequencing sample was made of peripheral blood. The CDR3 sequence is CASSLRGVGNEQFF. CDR3 sequence (DNA): TGTGCCAGCAGCCTCCGGGGAGTAGGCAATGAGCAGTTCTTC.